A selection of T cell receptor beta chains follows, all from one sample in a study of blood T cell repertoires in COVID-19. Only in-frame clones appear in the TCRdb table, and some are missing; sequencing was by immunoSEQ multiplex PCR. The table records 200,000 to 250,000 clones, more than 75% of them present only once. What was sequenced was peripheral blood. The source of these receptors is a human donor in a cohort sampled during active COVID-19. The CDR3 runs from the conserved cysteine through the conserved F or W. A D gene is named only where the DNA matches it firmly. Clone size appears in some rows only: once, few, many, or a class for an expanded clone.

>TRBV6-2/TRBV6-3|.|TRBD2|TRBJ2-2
TGTGCCAGCAGTTACCCGAGTAGCGGGGAGAACACCGGGGAGCTGTTTTTT
CASSYPSSGENTGELFF
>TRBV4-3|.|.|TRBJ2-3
TGCGCCAGCAGCCAAGTCAACAGGGTCACAGATACGCAGTATTTT
CASSQVNRVTDTQYF
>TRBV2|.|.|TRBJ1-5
TGTGCCAGCAGTGTCAGGGTGGATCAGCCCCAGCATTTT
CASSVRVDQPQHF
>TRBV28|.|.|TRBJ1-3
TGTGCCAGCAGTTTACCCTCGACAGTACCTGGAAACACCATATATTTT
CASSLPSTVPGNTIYF
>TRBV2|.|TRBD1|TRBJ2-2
TGTGCCAGCAGTATGGACAGGACGAACACCGGGGAGCTGTTTTTT
CASSMDRTNTGELFF
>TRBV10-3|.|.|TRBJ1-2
TGTGCCATCAGTGAAAGACAGGCAGACTATGGCTACACCTTC
CAISERQADYGYTF
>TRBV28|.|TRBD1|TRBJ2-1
TGTGCCAGCAGTACGGGACAGGGGAACTACAATGAGCAGTTCTTC
CASSTGQGNYNEQFF
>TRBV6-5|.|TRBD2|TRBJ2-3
TGTGCCAGCAGTTATATAGCGGGGGCGATTACAGATACGCAGTATTTT
CASSYIAGAITDTQYF
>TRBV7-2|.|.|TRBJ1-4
TGTGCCAGCAGCGCGGGAGGGACGTTAAATGAAAAACTGTTTTTT
CASSAGGTLNEKLFF
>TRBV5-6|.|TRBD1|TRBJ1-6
TGTGCCAGCAGCTCGGGACAGTCAAATTCACCCCTCCACTTT
CASSSGQSNSPLHF
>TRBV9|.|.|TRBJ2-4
TGTGCCAGATACCCCGACAGGTTCGTAGCCAAAAACATTCAGTACTTC
CARYPDRFVAKNIQYF
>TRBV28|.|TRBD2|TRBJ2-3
TGTGCCAGCATGGAGAGCGGGGTCGGTAGAGATACGCAGTATTTT
CASMESGVGRDTQYF
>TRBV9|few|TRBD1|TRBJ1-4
TGTGCCAGCAGCCTAGGGGGCGGGACAGGAAATGAAAAACTGTTTTTT
CASSLGGGTGNEKLFF
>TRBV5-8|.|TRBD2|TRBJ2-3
TGTGCCAGCAGCATTACTAGAGCGGGGCTAGATACGCAGTATTTT
CASSITRAGLDTQYF
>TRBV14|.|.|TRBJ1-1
TGTGCCAGCAGCCAGTGGAACGATCCTCCAGGGACTTTCTTT
CASSQWNDPPGTFF
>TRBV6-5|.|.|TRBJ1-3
TGTGCCAGCAGTTACTCGAAACGGGACACCATATATTTT
CASSYSKRDTIYF
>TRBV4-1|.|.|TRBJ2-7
TGCGCCAGCAGCCAAGTCAATCGGGACGAGCAGTACTTC
CASSQVNRDEQYF
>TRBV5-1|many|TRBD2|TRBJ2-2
TGCGCCAGCAGCCCCCCTAGCGGGGGTCTCACCGGGGAGCTGTTTTTT
CASSPPSGGLTGELFF
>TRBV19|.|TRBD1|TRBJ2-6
TGTGCCAGTAGTTACGGACAGGGTTACTCTGGGGCCAACGTCCTGACTTTC
CASSYGQGYSGANVLTF
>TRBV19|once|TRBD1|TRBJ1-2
TGTGCCAGTAGTGACAGGGCTTTTACTCGATATGGCTACACCTTC
CASSDRAFTRYGYTF
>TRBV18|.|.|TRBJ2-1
TGTGCCAGCTCACCAAGCTCAGGGAATGAGCAGTTCTTC
CASSPSSGNEQFF
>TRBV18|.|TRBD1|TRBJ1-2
TGTGCCAGCTCACCACCGGGACAGATCTATGGCTACACCTTC
CASSPPGQIYGYTF
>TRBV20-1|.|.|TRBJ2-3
TGCAGTGCTAGTCGTGGTAGCGAGGGCACAGATACGCAGTATTTT
CSASRGSEGTDTQYF
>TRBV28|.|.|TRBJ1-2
TGTGCCAGCAGTTTAGGGGCAGCGACTTTCTATGGCTACACCTTC
CASSLGAATFYGYTF
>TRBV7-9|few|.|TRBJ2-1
TGTGCCAGCAGCCCTCGGGAGTACAATGAGCAGTTCTTC
CASSPREYNEQFF
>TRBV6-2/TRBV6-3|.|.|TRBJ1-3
TGTGCCAGCAGTTATGGGGCGGACTCTGGAAACACCATATATTTT
CASSYGADSGNTIYF
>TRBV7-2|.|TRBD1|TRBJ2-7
TGTGCCAGCAGCCAGGACAGGGGCCGATCCGAGCAGTACTTC
CASSQDRGRSEQYF
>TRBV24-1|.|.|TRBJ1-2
TGTGCCACCAGTGAAACAGTTCTCTATGGCTACACCTTC
CATSETVLYGYTF
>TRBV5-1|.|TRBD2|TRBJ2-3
TGCGCCAGCAGCTTGGAGGGCGGGAGGGCCAGAGATACGCAGTATTTT
CASSLEGGRARDTQYF
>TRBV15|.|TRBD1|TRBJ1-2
TGTGCCACCAGCAGACCTTCTCAGGGGGGCGGCTACACCTTC
CATSRPSQGGGYTF
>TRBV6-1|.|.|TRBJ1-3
TGTGCCAGCAGTGAAGAACCCCCTTCCAGCTCTGGAAACACCATATATTTT
CASSEEPPSSSGNTIYF
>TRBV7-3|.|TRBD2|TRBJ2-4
TGTGCCAGCAGCTTAGGGGGGACTAGCGGCATTCAGTACTTC
CASSLGGTSGIQYF
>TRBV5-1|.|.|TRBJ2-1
TGCGCCAGCAGCTGGAGGACAGTCAGGAGCTCCTACAATGAGCAGTTCTTC
CASSWRTVRSSYNEQFF
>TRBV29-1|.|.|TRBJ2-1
TGCAGCGTGGGACTTTTAGCGGATGAGCAGTTCTTC
CSVGLLADEQFF
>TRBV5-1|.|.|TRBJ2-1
TGCGCCAGCAGCGTAACGACTAGCTACAATGAGCAGTTCTTC
CASSVTTSYNEQFF
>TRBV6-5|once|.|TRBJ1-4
TGTGCCAGCAGGCCGCGGGAGGGTGAAAAACTGTTTTTT
CASRPREGEKLFF
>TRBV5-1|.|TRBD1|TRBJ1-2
TGCGCCAGCAGCTTGGCGGGACAGGGCAACTATGGCTACACCTTC
CASSLAGQGNYGYTF
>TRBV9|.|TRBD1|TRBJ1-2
TGTGCCAGCAGTACACCGGGACAGGTGGGCTACACCTTC
CASSTPGQVGYTF
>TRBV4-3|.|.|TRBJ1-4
TGCGCCAGCAGCCAAGACGAGGATGAAAAACTGTTTTTT
CASSQDEDEKLFF
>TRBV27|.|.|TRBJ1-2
TGTGCCAGCAGTCCCGGGTTTAGAAGTAACTATGGCTACACCTTC
CASSPGFRSNYGYTF
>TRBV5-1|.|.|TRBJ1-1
TGCGCCAGCAGAGCGGTAGTGAACACTGAAGCTTTCTTT
CASRAVVNTEAFF
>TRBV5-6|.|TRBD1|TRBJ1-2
TGTGCCAGCAGCGCCGGACAGGGGAACTATGGCTACACCTTC
CASSAGQGNYGYTF
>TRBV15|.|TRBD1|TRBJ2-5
TGTGCCACCAGCAGACCCGGGACAGGCGAGACCCAGTACTTC
CATSRPGTGETQYF
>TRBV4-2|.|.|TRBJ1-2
TGTGCCAGCAGCCAAGCGCAGGGCGTGACTAACTATGGCTACACCTTC
CASSQAQGVTNYGYTF
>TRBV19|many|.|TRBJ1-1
TGTGCCAGTAGTTCTAAGGGGGATACTGAAGCTTTCTTT
CASSSKGDTEAFF
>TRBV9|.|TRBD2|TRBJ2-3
TGTGCCAGCAGCGTTTCAATAGCGGGAGGCACAGATACGCAGTATTTT
CASSVSIAGGTDTQYF
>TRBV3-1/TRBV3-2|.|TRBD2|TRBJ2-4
TGTGCCAGCAGCCTGAACCCGGGACTAGCCAAGGGGGACATTCAGTACTTC
CASSLNPGLAKGDIQYF
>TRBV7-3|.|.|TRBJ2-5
TGTGCCAGCAGCCCTGTAGCACAAGAGACCCAGTACTTC
CASSPVAQETQYF
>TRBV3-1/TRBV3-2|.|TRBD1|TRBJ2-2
TGTGCCAGCAGCCAAGATAGACAGGGGGGCACCGGGGAGCTGTTTTTT
CASSQDRQGGTGELFF